Below, 25 T cell receptor beta chains from the same sample are listed, as sequenced in a study of beta chain features in type 1 diabetes. All of the isolated RNA was reverse transcribed, so expressed TCRB transcripts were sequenced. Using immunoSEQ multiplex PCR, the repertoire was profiled, and TCRdb retains in-frame clones only, with some absent. The data contain about 340,000 clones, under 8.5% of them singletons. Sequenced material: central memory CD4+ T cells from blood. Receptors were obtained from a woman aged 18-35 years in good health.

This clone has at least ten counts. The chain joins TRBV6-1 to TRBJ2-1; D remains unclear. The length of the CDR3 is 14 residues. The germline V gene encodes CDR1 MNHNS and CDR2 SASEGT. V was clipped by 2 bases and J by 7 bases, with 12 bases between them. The CDR3 coding sequence is TGTGCCAGCAGTGAACCCGAAAGCTGGAATGAGCAGTTCTTC. Its translation: CASSEPESWNEQFF.

This clone was seen many times. The chain is built from TRBV27 and TRBJ2-5; D is perhaps TRBD2 (5 bases). The CDR3 contains 14 residues. Trimming left V 5 bases short and J 5 bases short, with 15 bases between. CDR1 MNHEY and CDR2 SMNVEV come from the germline V gene (reference sequence). This CDR3 is CASSARRGWETQYF. CDR3 coding DNA: TGTGCCAGCAGTGCACGAAGAGGGTGGGAGACCCAGTACTTC.

The J gene is TRBJ2-3, the V gene TRBV29-1; 9 nucleotides align to TRBD1. The J segment lost 4 bases and the V segment lost 0 bases, leaving 8 bases of the junction unmatched. Looked up from germline, CDR1 is SQVTM and CDR2 is ANQGSEA. The CDR3 sequence is 16 residues long. Written as DNA, the CDR3 is TGCAGCGTTGAAGATCGTTACAGGGGGCAGGCAGATACGCAGTATTTT. This codes for CSVEDRYRGQADTQYF.

The chain employs TRBV18 and TRBJ2-2, with 7 bases identical to TRBD1. The CDR3 consists of 13 residues. V gave up 10 bases and J gave up 4 bases; unmatched junction bases: 6. Looked up from germline, CDR1 is KGHSH and CDR2 is LQKENI. CDR3 region: CATHTGATGELFF. In DNA form, the CDR3 reads TGTGCCACCCATACAGGGGCCACCGGGGAGCTGTTTTTT. The variable domain in full, completed from reference TRBV18 and TRBJ2-2, reads NAGVMQNPRHLVRRRGQEARLRCSPMKGHSHVYWYRQLPEEGLKFMVYLQKENIIDESGMPKERFSAEFPKEGPSILRIQQVVRGDSAAYFCATHTGATGELFFGEGSRLTVL.

This clone was counted a few times. The CDR3 bases are TGTGCCAGTAGTCTCCTCCTAGCGGGAGCCAATGAGCAGTTCTTC. It specifies CASSLLLAGANEQFF. The chain combines TRBV19 with TRBJ2-1; 10 bases match TRBD2. V trimming: 5 bases; J trimming: 6 bases; junction bases outside the gene matches: 7. Looked up from germline, CDR1 is LNHDA and CDR2 is SQIVND (reference sequence). This CDR3 is built from 15 residues.

V gene TRBV28 combines with J gene TRBJ1-1; the match to TRBD1 covers 7 bases. Trimming cost V 5 bases and J 4 bases; bases outside gene matches: 10. The V gene's germline CDR1 is MDHEN and CDR2 SYDVKM. This CDR3 is built from 15 residues. The CDR3 DNA reads TGTGCCAGCAGTCCGACCCGACAGGGATCCACTGAAGCTTTCTTT. Its translation: CASSPTRQGSTEAFF.

This clone showed up just a few times. The chain couples TRBV29-1 to TRBJ2-7; maybe TRBD1 (6 bases). The germline gives CDR1 SQVTM, CDR2 ANQGSEA. This CDR3 contains 13 residues. Trimming removed 5 bases at V and 4 bases at J, with 15 bases between. CDR3 sequence (DNA): TGCAGCGTTCGTGGGGGCCCGGCTTACGAGCAGTACTTC. It is translated as CSVRGGPAYEQYF.

In its sample, this clone was seen a few times. The chain couples TRBV7-2 to TRBJ2-5; 9 bases are a match to TRBD2. In germline, CDR1 is SGHTA, CDR2 FQGNSA. This CDR3 spans 14 amino acids. V gave up 5 bases and J gave up 5 bases; unmatched junction bases: 6. CDR3 nucleotides: TGTGCCAGCAGCCCCGCGAGCGGGAGGGAGACCCAGTACTTC. It translates to CASSPASGRETQYF.

This clone has just a few counts. Other DNA sequences in the sample encode the same CDR3. The CDR3 loop is CASSLGQQTYGYTF. In DNA form, the CDR3 reads TGTGCCAGCAGTTTAGGGCAGCAGACCTATGGCTACACCTTC. The chain has TRBV28 and TRBJ1-2; D gene ambiguous. The CDR3 totals 14 residues. The ends were cut back, 2 bases at V and 4 bases at J, with 11 bases in the middle. Per germline, CDR1 MDHEN and CDR2 SYDVKM.

The J gene is TRBJ1-1, the V gene TRBV6-5; 7 bases are shared with TRBD1. Germline CDR1 and CDR2: MNHEY and SVGAGI. This CDR3 contains 13 residues. V trimming: 6 bases; J trimming: 4 bases; junction bases outside the gene matches: 5. Here the CDR3 DNA reads TGTGCCAGCAGAAGACAGGGCGGCACTGAAGCTTTCTTT. It codes for CASRRQGGTEAFF.

The chain carries TRBV6-1 and TRBJ1-2, with 9 positions matching TRBD1. The CDR3 runs 17 residues. V lost 0 bases to trimming and J lost 7 bases; unmatched junction nucleotides: 12. Germline lookup yields CDR1 MNHNS and CDR2 SASEGT. The CDR3 DNA reads as TGTGCCAGCAGTGAAGCGGGTTGGGGGACAGGGATTCGTGGCTACACCTTC. Amino acid sequence: CASSEAGWGTGIRGYTF.

This chain connects TRBV6-5 to TRBJ1-2; D is uncertain. This CDR3 spans 14 amino acids. Germline V CDR1 and CDR2: MNHEY, SVGAGI. V dropped 6 bases and J dropped 2 bases, with 13 bases sitting between them. CDR3 in amino acids: CASRNSDGNYGYTF. In nucleotides, the CDR3 is TGTGCCAGCAGAAACAGCGATGGGAACTATGGCTACACCTTC.

The chain links TRBV14 to TRBJ2-1, with D perhaps TRBD2 (5 bases). Trimming cost V 4 bases and J 7 bases, with 17 bases left between them. Germline CDR1 is SGHDN and CDR2 is FVKESK. The CDR3 covers 15 residues. The CDR3 DNA reads as TGTGCCAGCAGCCTACGGGATCCTTCACATAATGAGCAGTTCTTC. Protein: CASSLRDPSHNEQFF.

This clone was seen ten or more times. J is TRBJ2-1 and V is TRBV29-1; D possibly matches TRBD1 or TRBD2 (5 bases each). Trimming left V 6 bases short and J 4 bases short, with 16 bases between. CDR3 length equals 14 residues. The germline CDR1 and CDR2 sequences are SQVTM and ANQGSEA. The CDR3 loop reads CSVGWDQIYNEQFF. The CDR3, as DNA: TGCAGCGTGGGCTGGGACCAGATTTACAATGAGCAGTTCTTC.

V and J are TRBV19 and TRBJ2-6, with D unresolved. CDR3 length: 14 amino acids. Germline V gene sequence: CDR1 LNHDA, CDR2 SQIVND (reference sequence). V was shortened by 3 bases and J by 2 bases, with 5 bases between the two germline ends. CDR3 DNA: TGTGCCAGTAGTATGTACGCTGGGGCCAACGTCCTGACTTTC. This sequence encodes CASSMYAGANVLTF.

This clone was seen many times. At one end the junction does not follow the germline gene, possibly because of a read error. The chain couples TRBV7-3 to TRBJ2-1; D is unresolved. Germline values: CDR1 SGHTA, CDR2 FQGTGA. The CDR3 extends over 13 amino acids. CDR3 DNA: TGTGCCAGCAGCTTAAATAGCTACGATGAGCAGTTCTTC. It specifies CASSLNSYDEQFF.

This clone was seen a handful of times. CDR3 amino acids: CASSLQKGQGNTIYF. CDR3 DNA sequence: TGTGCCAGCAGCTTACAGAAGGGGCAAGGAAACACCATATATTTT. The chain links TRBV7-8 to TRBJ1-3, with TRBD1 as a possible D gene (5 bases). V was trimmed by 2 bases and J by 4 bases, leaving 12 bases between them. CDR1 SGHVS and CDR2 FQNEAQ come from the germline V gene. This CDR3 has 15 residues.

This chain joins TRBV5-6 and TRBJ1-5; D is uncertain. Germline loops: CDR1 SGHDT, CDR2 YYEEEE. The CDR3 is made up of 13 amino acids. With 2 bases removed from V and 9 bases from J, the gap between germline ends came to 12 bases. The CDR3 reads CASSLGESLPQHF. CDR3 DNA: TGTGCCAGCAGCTTAGGCGAGTCGCTGCCCCAGCATTTT.

This clone has just a few counts. The chain combines TRBV6-5 with TRBJ2-3; 11 nucleotides line up with TRBD2. Trimming cost V 4 bases and J 15 bases; bases outside gene matches: 6. Germline V lookup: CDR1 MNHEY, CDR2 SVGAGI. CDR3 length: 12 amino acids. In DNA, the CDR3 is TGTGCCAGCAGTTTACTAGCGGGAGTATTTTATTTT. Protein sequence: CASSLLAGVFYF.

This clone was detected ten times or more. The chain links TRBV5-4 to TRBJ2-7; D uncertain. The germline V gene has CDR1 SGHNT and CDR2 YYREEE (reference sequence). Deletions cut 0 bases from V and 4 bases from J, with 5 bases between. The CDR3 runs to 12 residues. The CDR3 is CASSLEGYEQYF. The CDR3 DNA sequence: TGTGCCAGCAGCTTGGAAGGATACGAGCAGTACTTC.

This clone was seen more than once but under ten times. J is TRBJ2-3 and V is TRBV7-2; D gene unclear. V lost 3 bases to trimming and J lost 0 bases, with 10 bases between them. Germline loops: CDR1 SGHTA, CDR2 FQGNSA. This CDR3 spans 15 amino acids. The CDR3 DNA follows: TGTGCCAGCAGCTTTTCTGCCTACAGCACAGATACGCAGTATTTT. It codes for CASSFSAYSTDTQYF. The whole variable domain, remainder taken from reference TRBV7-2 and TRBJ2-3, is GAGVSQSPSNKVTEKGKDVELRCDPISGHTALYWYRQSLGQGLEFLIYFQGNSAPDKSGLPSDRFSAERTGGSVSTLTIQRTQQEDSAVYLCASSFSAYSTDTQYFGPGTRLTVL.

This clone was counted only a few times. The genes are TRBV7-9 and TRBJ1-2; D gene ambiguous. In germline, CDR1 is SEHNR, CDR2 FQNEAQ (reference sequence). This CDR3 has 13 amino acids. V lost 10 bases and J lost 4, with 16 bases in between. The CDR3 sequence is CATEAARGYGYTF. The DNA of the CDR3 is TGTGCCACGGAGGCGGCGCGAGGCTATGGCTACACCTTC.

The V call is TRBV6-5, the J call TRBJ2-7; TRBD1 matches 7 bases. CDR3 length: 14 residues. Unmatched junction bases numbered 7, after V lost 6 bases and J lost 2 bases. CDR1 is MNHEY, CDR2 SVGAGI, per germline. The chain's CDR3 is CASRKTGLTYEQYF. In DNA form, the CDR3 reads TGTGCCAGCAGAAAGACAGGGCTGACCTACGAGCAGTACTTC.

This clone came up many times. The chain links TRBV19 to TRBJ1-1, with 7 bases matching TRBD1. Germline V lookup: CDR1 LNHDA, CDR2 SQIVND (reference sequence). Trimming removed 4 bases from V and 5 bases from J; junction bases left unmatched: 10. This CDR3 region has 15 residues. The CDR3 coding sequence is TGTGCCAGTAGTAGCGCGACAGGGTGGGGGACTGAAGCTTTCTTT. It encodes CASSSATGWGTEAFF.

In its sample, this clone was seen a few times. The genes are TRBV4-2 and TRBJ1-4; possible D gene TRBD1, 5 bases. Trimming pared 4 bases from V and 6 bases from J, leaving 12 bases between. The CDR3 is 14 amino acids. Germline V gene data show CDR1 as LGHNA and CDR2 as YNFKEQ. The CDR3 sequence is CASSRGDLDEKLFF. The CDR3 DNA reads TGTGCCAGCAGCCGAGGGGATTTGGATGAAAAACTGTTTTTT.